This TCR beta chain comes out of a study of blood T cell repertoires in COVID-19. Study details: Researchers got acute and convalescent COVID-19 samples from the United States, Italy and Spain. The analysed material was cDNA or gDNA that came from T cells, B-cell-depleted T cells, or PBMCs.

Original processing notes: It was from reference gene primer amplification that nucleated cell counts were estimated. Measured with immunoSEQ multiplex PCR; TCRdb has only the in-frame clones, and not every one. The V and J calls and clone size are taken from that table; D and trimming were inferred from the DNA. The top ten hold under 3% of the sample, which has 250,000 to 400,000 clones, 90% seen once. A Seattle source enrolled patients during active infection and followed them longitudinally. Sequenced input: peripheral blood. This receptor was taken from a woman aged 25 to 39 with COVID-19, enrolled during active disease.

Written as DNA, the CDR3 is TGTGCCAGTAGCTTGGTCAGTTATAGCAATCAGCCCCAGCATTTT. Translating it yields CASSLVSYSNQPQHF. The gene calls are TRBV19 and TRBJ1-5; D uncertain. The ends were cut back, 6 bases at V and 0 bases at J, with 12 bases in the middle. The germline gives CDR1 LNHDA, CDR2 SQIVND (reference sequence). This CDR3 region has 15 residues.